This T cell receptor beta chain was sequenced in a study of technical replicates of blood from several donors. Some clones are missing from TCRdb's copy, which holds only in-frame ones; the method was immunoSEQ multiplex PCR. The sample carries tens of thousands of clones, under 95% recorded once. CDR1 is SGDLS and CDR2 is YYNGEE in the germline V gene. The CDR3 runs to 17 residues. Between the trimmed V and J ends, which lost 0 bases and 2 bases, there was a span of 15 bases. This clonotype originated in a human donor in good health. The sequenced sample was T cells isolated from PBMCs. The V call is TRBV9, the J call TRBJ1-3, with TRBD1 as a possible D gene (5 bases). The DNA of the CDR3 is TGTGCCAGCAGCGTAGGTTCTTGGGGGGAGACTGGAAACACCATATATTTT. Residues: CASSVGSWGETGNTIYF.